Listed below are T cell receptor beta chains from one sample, sequenced in a study of blood T cell repertoires in COVID-19. Some clones are missing from TCRdb's copy, which holds only in-frame ones; the method was immunoSEQ multiplex PCR. The sample contains 150,000 to 200,000 clones, roughly 84% of which appear only once. Sequenced: peripheral blood. The receptors come from a woman of 80 years or more with active or convalescent COVID-19. Both conserved end residues are trimmed from each CDR3. The order of the fields is V gene, CDR3 length, CDR3 protein.

>TRBV30|12
AWSGTGADYGYT
>TRBV6-2/TRBV6-3|13
ASSRQGATNEKLF
>TRBV6-2/TRBV6-3|15
ASSYSPPSGVYNEQF
>TRBV18|14
ASSPDLGSSGNTIY
>TRBV6-5|13
ASSSLGGGGNTIY
>TRBV6-5|11
ASSPGGPYGYT
>TRBV18|13
ASSLTLESSYEQY
>TRBV11-2|11
ASSSFVGNTIY
>TRBV5-1|14
ASSPFSGTNTDTQY
>TRBV19|13
ASSNGQGADYGYT
>TRBV4-3|14
ASSQDTAGGFYEQY
>TRBV21-1|14
ASSKDGGRDFYEQY
>TRBV7-2|14
ASSFSGQRLNYGYT
>TRBV10-3|13
AISQDQGAVEKLF
>TRBV5-4|10
ASGSGEGEQY
>TRBV4-3|13
ASSYREGAAEKLF
>TRBV5-1|11
ASSLSGDREAF
>TRBV18|13
ASSPGGTESSPLH
>TRBV18|10
ASSPDREGYT
>TRBV7-6|12
ASSLGTGNTEAF
>TRBV30|14
AWSATGVGSYNEQF
>TRBV19|11
ASSIRGNTEAF
>TRBV5-4|14
ASSLPSGTSNYGYT
>TRBV2|12
ASIRTGVNTEAF
>TRBV29-1|11
SVEMSGNTEAF
>TRBV11-3|13
ASSLTGGSYNEQF
>TRBV7-2|13
ASSLGTGGHQPQH
>TRBV4-3|11
ASSQDRGTEAF
>TRBV28|14
ASSSPGGIRPYEQY
>TRBV7-9|12
ASSLNRESAEAF
>TRBV19|11
ASRTGGTDTQY
>TRBV7-2|17
ASSLKVGRGGPGTGELF
>TRBV7-2|15
ASSPYGQGASRREQY
>TRBV18|13
ASSPGHSTGNTIY
>TRBV6-1|11
ASSEAGATEAF
>TRBV27|13
ASSLGGYSNQPQH
>TRBV10-1|13
ASSGTGRPGTEAF
>TRBV7-8|14
ASSLAGREIQETQY
>TRBV9|12
ASSAGQVSYEQY
>TRBV2|13
ASRWGTENTGELF
>TRBV6-5|11
ASSQLQGRVAF
>TRBV4-3|12
ASSQGVSGNTIY
>TRBV5-6|11
ASSPVSTDTQY
>TRBV3-1/TRBV3-2|14
ASSLSPGQPRGGYT
>TRBV29-1|13
SVRKGTGVGYEQY
>TRBV7-2|14
ASSLGAGGGHDEQY
>TRBV5-1|12
ASSRQGSPDTQY
>TRBV30|11
ASTSRGNYGYT
>TRBV12-3/TRBV12-4|10
ASRSGQYGYT
>TRBV4-3|10
ASSQDRDTQY
>TRBV4-2|12
ASSHTGGEETQY